These 11 T cell receptor beta chains originate from one sample sequenced in a study of shared T cell receptors in the human thymus. Only in-frame clones appear in the TCRdb table, and some are missing; sequencing was by immunoSEQ multiplex PCR. The sample shows some 700,000 clones, more than 75% of them seen only once. This sample also belongs to another study, concerning human thymus T cells.

The sample was thymocytes. These receptors originate from a boy in the first two years of life with a congenital heart defect.

The chain employs TRBV30 and TRBJ1-2, with 7 nucleotides matching TRBD1. Germline CDR1 is GTSNPN and CDR2 is SVGIG (reference sequence). The CDR3 is 12 amino acids. Trimming took 2 bases from V and 4 from J; bases not matched to a gene: 1. As DNA, the CDR3 is TGTGCCTGGAGTCCAGGGGGCTATGGCTACACCTTC. This gives the protein CAWSPGGYGYTF. Variable domain in full (rest from reference TRBV30 and TRBJ1-2): SQTIHQWPATLVQPVGSPLSLECTVEGTSNPNLYWYRQAAGRGLQLLFYSVGIGQISSEVPQNLSASRPQDRQFILSSKKLLLSDSGFYLCAWSPGGYGYTFGSGTRLTVV.

This chain uses TRBV28 with TRBJ2-1, with TRBD2 matching over 13 bases. Trimming cost V 2 bases and J 0 bases; bases outside gene matches: 7. The CDR3 is made up of 19 amino acids. Looked up from germline, CDR1 is MDHEN and CDR2 is SYDVKM. CDR3 coding DNA: TGTGCCAGCAGTTTACCGGGGACTAGCGGGAAGAGCTCCTACAATGAGCAGTTCTTC. It is translated as CASSLPGTSGKSSYNEQFF.

This chain uses TRBV2 with TRBJ2-5, with a weak D call TRBD2 (6 bases). The V gene's germline CDR1 is SNHLY and CDR2 FYNNEI. Trimming pared 6 bases from V and 5 bases from J, leaving 13 bases between. The CDR3 consists of 13 residues. This chain's CDR3 is CASRKGGGETQYF. The CDR3 nucleotides read TGTGCCAGCAGAAAGGGAGGTGGGGAGACCCAGTACTTC.

The V gene is TRBV9, the J gene TRBJ2-5, with TRBD1 matching 8 bases. The CDR3 loop spans 17 amino acids. Losses at the gene ends were 1 base for V and 1 base for J; bases not matched to a gene: 9. CDR1 is SGDLS and CDR2 is YYNGEE in the germline V gene. This CDR3 is CASSVSPGQGFQETQYF. CDR3 in DNA: TGTGCCAGCAGCGTAAGTCCCGGACAGGGATTCCAAGAGACCCAGTACTTC.

The chain carries TRBV7-6 and TRBJ2-1, with TRBD2 identical over 7 bases. CDR1 is SGHVS, CDR2 FNYEAQ, per germline. The length of the CDR3 is 16 residues. J gave up 4 bases and V 1 base, and 7 bases lay outside the gene matches. DNA for the CDR3: TGTGCCAGCAGCTTAGGGTCTAGCGGAATATACAATGAGCAGTTCTTC. It translates to CASSLGSSGIYNEQFF.

This clone occurred a few times. The chain joins TRBV18 to TRBJ2-5; 7 bases agree with TRBD2. Per germline, CDR1 KGHSH and CDR2 LQKENI. Germline trimming cut 2 bases from V and 0 bases from J; bases unmatched to any gene: 6. The CDR3 extends over 16 amino acids. CDR3 sequence: CASSPGEGPYQETQYF. CDR3 nucleotides: TGTGCCAGCTCACCAGGGGAGGGACCCTACCAAGAGACCCAGTACTTC.

The chain recombines TRBV7-2 with TRBJ2-2; TRBD1 matches 7 bases. This CDR3 is 13 amino acids long. Germline V gene sequence: CDR1 SGHTA, CDR2 FQGNSA. V lost 5 bases, J lost 6 bases, and 3 bases stayed unmatched. CDR3 amino acids: CASSADRAGELFF. The CDR3 DNA reads as TGTGCCAGCAGCGCCGACAGGGCCGGGGAGCTGTTTTTT.

V gene TRBV1 combines with J gene TRBJ2-1; the table's D gene call, TRBD2, was not cross checked with the DNA. TRBV1 is a known pseudogene. The CDR3 totals 17 residues. CDR3 amino acids: CTSSQLRGLAGHNEQFF. Here the CDR3 DNA reads TGCACCAGCAGCCAACTCAGGGGACTAGCGGGCCATAATGAGCAGTTCTTC.

The chain uses TRBV5-4 and TRBJ2-2; 7 positions match TRBD1. The V segment lost 4 bases and the J segment 5 bases; nucleotides outside the gene matches: 2. Germline V CDR1 and CDR2: SGHNT, YYREEE (reference sequence). This CDR3 has 13 residues. The CDR3 protein is CASSIQGTGELFF. DNA of the CDR3: TGTGCCAGCAGCATACAGGGGACCGGGGAGCTGTTTTTT.

The DNA for the CDR3 is TGTGCCAGCAGGCTCCGGAGACAGGTATTGTACGAGCAGTACTTC. Translation: CASRLRRQVLYEQYF. The chain recombines TRBV6-5 with TRBJ2-7; a weak D match, TRBD1 (6 bases). The CDR3 is made up of 15 amino acids. Trimming shortened V by 6 bases and J by 4 bases, and 19 bases separated the two germline ends. Germline V gene data show CDR1 as MNHEY and CDR2 as SVGAGI.

The chain combines TRBV6-6 with TRBJ1-1; 7 bases are a match to TRBD1. Germline-derived CDR1 and CDR2 are MNHNY and SVGAGI (reference sequence). The V and J ends lost 5 bases and 0 bases, in that order; junction bases with no gene match: 6. This CDR3 has 15 amino acids. The CDR3 is CASSPGQHMNTEAFF. In nucleotides, the CDR3 is TGTGCCAGCAGTCCGGGACAGCACATGAACACTGAAGCTTTCTTT.